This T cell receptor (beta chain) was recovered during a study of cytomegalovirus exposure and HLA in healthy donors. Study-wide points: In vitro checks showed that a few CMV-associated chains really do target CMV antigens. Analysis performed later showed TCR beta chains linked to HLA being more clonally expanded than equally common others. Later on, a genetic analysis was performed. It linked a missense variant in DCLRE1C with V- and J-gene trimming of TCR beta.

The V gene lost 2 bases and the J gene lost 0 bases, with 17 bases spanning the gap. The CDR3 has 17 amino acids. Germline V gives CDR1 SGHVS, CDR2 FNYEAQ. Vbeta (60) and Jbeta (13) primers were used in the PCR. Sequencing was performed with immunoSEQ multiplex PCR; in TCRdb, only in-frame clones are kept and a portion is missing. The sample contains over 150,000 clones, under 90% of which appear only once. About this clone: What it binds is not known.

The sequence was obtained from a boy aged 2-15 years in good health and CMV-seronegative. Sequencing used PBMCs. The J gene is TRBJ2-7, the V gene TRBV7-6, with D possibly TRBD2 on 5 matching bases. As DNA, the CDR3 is TGTGCCAGCAGCTTAAACCTCTGGACGGGAACCTCCTACGAGCAGTACTTC. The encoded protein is CASSLNLWTGTSYEQYF.